This T cell receptor (beta chain) was sequenced for a study of cytomegalovirus exposure and HLA in healthy donors. The study's findings and limits: A link between a missense DCLRE1C variant and TCR beta V- and J-gene trimming emerged from a later analysis.

This clone was recorded only once. Its antigen is not known. V lost 8 bases, J lost 5 bases, and 24 bases stayed unmatched. This CDR3 has 19 amino acids. From germline, CDR1 is SGHVS and CDR2 FNYEAQ. A multiplex PCR was run with 60 Vbeta primers and 13 Jbeta primers. Only in-frame clones appear in the TCRdb table, and some are missing; sequencing was by immunoSEQ multiplex PCR. This sample has over 55,000 clones, with about four fifths found just once. The sequenced sample consisted of PBMCs. The chain uses TRBV7-6 and TRBJ2-5, with 9 bases fitting TRBD2. This receptor was taken from a woman in her twenties or thirties in good health and CMV-seronegative. CDR3 in amino acids: CASRESPTSGGRARETQYF. The CDR3 bases are TGTGCCAGCCGCGAGTCCCCGACTAGCGGTGGAAGGGCTCGGGAGACCCAGTACTTC. Combining the CDR3 with reference TRBV7-6 and TRBJ2-5 gives the whole variable domain GAGVSQSPRYKVTKRGQDVALRCDPISGHVSLYWYRQALGQGPEFLTYFNYEAQQDKSGLPNDRFSAERPEGSISTLTIQRTEQRDSAMYRCASRESPTSGGRARETQYFGPGTRLLVL.